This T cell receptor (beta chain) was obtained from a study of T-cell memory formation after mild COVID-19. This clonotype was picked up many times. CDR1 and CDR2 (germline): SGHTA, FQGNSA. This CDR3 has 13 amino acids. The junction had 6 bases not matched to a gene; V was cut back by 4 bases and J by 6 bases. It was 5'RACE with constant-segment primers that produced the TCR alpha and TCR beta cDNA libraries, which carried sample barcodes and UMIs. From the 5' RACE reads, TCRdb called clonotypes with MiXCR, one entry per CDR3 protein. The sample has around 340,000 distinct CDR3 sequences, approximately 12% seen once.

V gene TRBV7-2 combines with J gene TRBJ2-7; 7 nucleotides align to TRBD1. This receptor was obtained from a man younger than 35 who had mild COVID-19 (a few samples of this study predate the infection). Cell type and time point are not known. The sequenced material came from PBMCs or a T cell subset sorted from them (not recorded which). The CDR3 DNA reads TGTGCCAGCAGCTGGACGACAGGGAGCGAGCAGTACGTC. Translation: CASSWTTGSEQYV.